This passage covers 22 T cell receptor beta chains from one sample sequenced in a study of T cells after yellow fever vaccination. TCRdb called the 5' RACE reads again in MiXCR, with one record for every CDR3 protein. The repertoire holds 300,000 to 400,000 distinct CDR3 sequences, with 12% as singletons. Here the sequenced sample was CD4+ T cells sorted from PBMCs, taken 15 days after the yellow fever booster vaccination. The receptors stem from a man younger than 30 who received the YFV17D yellow fever vaccine.

This chain connects TRBV18 to TRBJ2-3; D is tentatively TRBD1 or TRBD2 (5 bases each). There are 17 residues in the CDR3. V gave up 3 bases and J gave up 0 bases, with 16 bases separating them. Germline lookup yields CDR1 KGHSH and CDR2 LQKENI. CDR3 region: CASSPPARGPSTDTQYF. Here the CDR3 DNA reads TGTGCCAGCTCACCCCCTGCACGGGGCCCTAGCACAGATACGCAGTATTTT.

This clonotype is labeled medium-sized. The chain combines TRBV7-2 with TRBJ2-4, with 7 bases fitting TRBD2. The CDR3 has 15 residues. CDR1 and CDR2 from the germline V gene are SGHTA and FQGNSA. The ends lost 5 bases at V and 1 base at J; junction bases unmatched: 5. The CDR3 DNA reads as TGTGCCAGCAGCAGGGACTACGGGGCCAAAAACATTCAGTACTTC. It is translated as CASSRDYGAKNIQYF.

This chain uses TRBV7-2 with TRBJ1-1, with D unresolved. Trimming stripped 6 bases from V and 1 base from J, with 12 bases between. This CDR3 has 14 amino acids. CDR1 is SGHTA, CDR2 FQGNSA, per germline. The CDR3 DNA is TGTGCCAGCAGATTCGGCAGCACGAACACTGAAGCTTTCTTT. It is translated as CASRFGSTNTEAFF.

The rearrangement uses TRBV4-3 and TRBJ2-7, with 10 bases aligning to TRBD2. The junction had 13 bases not matched to a gene; V was cut back by 5 bases and J by 6 bases. There are 16 residues in the CDR3. From germline, CDR1 is LGHNA and CDR2 YSLEER. The CDR3 loop is CASSREHTSGAFEQYF. In DNA form, the CDR3 reads TGCGCCAGCAGCAGGGAACATACTAGCGGGGCCTTCGAGCAGTACTTC.

This clonotype was recorded at least ten times. V and J are TRBV11-2 and TRBJ1-3; D unresolved. Trimming took off 5 bases at V and 0 bases at J, with 8 bases between the two ends. Germline CDR1 and CDR2: SGHAT and FQNNGV. The CDR3 is made up of 14 amino acids. Here the CDR3 reads CASSQSHSGNTIYF. Written as DNA, the CDR3 is TGTGCCAGCAGCCAGAGCCACTCTGGAAACACCATATATTTT.

This clonotype occurred a few times. V usage is TRBV10-3 and J usage is TRBJ2-3, with TRBD2 identical over 11 bases. Germline loops: CDR1 ENHRY, CDR2 SYGVKD. J gave up 2 bases and V 10 bases, and 5 bases lay outside the gene matches. The CDR3 sequence is 14 residues long. In nucleotides, the CDR3 is TGTGCCAGCAATAGCGGGGGGGTCACAGATACGCAGTATTTT. This translates into CASNSGGVTDTQYF.

J is TRBJ1-5 and V is TRBV5-1, with 7 positions matching TRBD1. Trimming took 4 bases from V and 4 from J; bases not matched to a gene: 8. The CDR3 has 15 amino acids. Germline CDR1 reads SGHRS; CDR2 reads YFSETQ. The CDR3 spells CASSPEGQPNQPQHF. The CDR3 DNA reads TGCGCCAGCAGCCCCGAGGGACAGCCTAATCAGCCCCAGCATTTT.

This clonotype has a handful of counts. The V call is TRBV2, the J call TRBJ1-3, with D perhaps TRBD1 (5 bases). The CDR3 is 15 amino acids. The ends were cut back, 5 bases at V and 4 bases at J, with 15 bases in the middle. The V gene's germline CDR1 is SNHLY and CDR2 FYNNEI. The CDR3 reads CASSRDRSGGNTIYF. The CDR3 DNA reads TGTGCCAGCAGTCGGGACCGCTCGGGAGGAAACACCATATATTTT.

CDR3 nucleotides: TGTGCCAGCAGTAGACTAGCGGGGAGCTCCTACAATGAGCAGTTCTTC. This gives the protein CASSRLAGSSYNEQFF. The J gene is TRBJ2-1, the V gene TRBV12-3 or TRBV12-4, with 11 bases identical to TRBD2. V lost 5 bases and J lost 0; bases outside the gene matches: 3. This CDR3 has 16 residues.

The sample holds a few counts of this clonotype. The genes are TRBV4-1 and TRBJ2-3; D tentatively fits TRBD1 or TRBD2 (6 bases each). Germline CDR1 MGHRA, CDR2 YSYEKL. Deletions cut 1 base from V and 1 base from J, with 15 bases between. This CDR3 is 17 amino acids long. The CDR3 nucleotides are TGCGCCAGCAGCCAAGGAGTCCAACGGGGGCGCACAGATACGCAGTATTTT. Encoded protein: CASSQGVQRGRTDTQYF.

This clonotype was seen at least ten times. V usage is TRBV28 and J usage is TRBJ2-7; weak D call: TRBD2 (6 bases). Germline V CDR1 and CDR2: MDHEN, SYDVKM. CDR3 length equals 15 residues. The V gene lost 5 bases and the J gene lost 7 bases, with 21 bases spanning the gap. CDR3 amino acids: CASSEAGRFVGEQYV. For the CDR3, the DNA is TGTGCCAGCAGTGAAGCAGGGAGGTTTGTGGGGGAGCAGTACGTC.

The chain uses TRBV5-4 and TRBJ2-7; D possibly corresponds to TRBD1 (6 bases). In germline, CDR1 is SGHNT, CDR2 YYREEE (reference sequence). V dropped 3 bases and J dropped 3 bases, with 16 bases sitting between them. This CDR3 is built from 15 residues. CDR3 sequence reads: CASSSPGQSSYEQYV. DNA for the CDR3: TGTGCCAGCAGCTCCCCTGGACAGTCAAGCTACGAGCAGTACGTC.

This clonotype appeared many times. This chain joins TRBV12-3 or TRBV12-4 and TRBJ1-1; D call uncertain. The CDR3 is 14 amino acids. V shed 3 bases and J shed 3 bases, with 11 bases lying between them. The CDR3 bases are TGTGCCAGCAGTTTTCGGGGATCGGACACTGAAGCTTTCTTT. It translates to CASSFRGSDTEAFF.

In its sample, this clonotype was seen a few times. V usage is TRBV7-2 and J usage is TRBJ2-3, with D uncertain. CDR3 length: 15 amino acids. V dropped 1 base and J dropped 2 bases, with 10 bases sitting between them. The germline V gene encodes CDR1 SGHTA and CDR2 FQGNSA. CDR3 nucleotide sequence: TGTGCCAGCAGCTTAGGGCAGGTCCACACAGATACGCAGTATTTT. Translated, it gives CASSLGQVHTDTQYF.

This clonotype showed up just a few times. The chain is built from TRBV20-1 and TRBJ1-2; D not certain. CDR1 is DFQATT and CDR2 is SNEGSKA in the germline V gene (reference sequence). The CDR3 is 15 amino acids. Between the trimmed V and J ends, which lost 5 bases and 5 bases, there was a span of 21 bases. The CDR3 nucleotides are TGCAGTGCTCGCCCCTCCAGTCGGGCTGAGTATGGCTACACCTTC. Translation gives CSARPSSRAEYGYTF.

V is TRBV5-6 and J is TRBJ1-1; D gene ambiguous. CDR3 length: 14 residues. V lost 5 bases, J lost 2 bases, and 13 bases lay in between. The germline gives CDR1 SGHDT, CDR2 YYEEEE. The CDR3 DNA sequence: TGTGCCAGCAGGGGGAACGGGCGCAACACTGAAGCTTTCTTT. As protein: CASRGNGRNTEAFF.

This rearrangement joins TRBV5-6 to TRBJ2-7; 8 positions agree with TRBD2. The junction had 12 bases not matched to a gene; V was cut back by 5 bases and J by 2 bases. Germline lookup yields CDR1 SGHDT and CDR2 YYEEEE. CDR3 length: 16 amino acids. CDR3 bases: TGTGCCAGCAGACTTCGCGGGGGGCCTCATACCTACGAGCAGTACGTC. Protein sequence: CASRLRGGPHTYEQYV.

The chain uses TRBV20-1 and TRBJ2-1; D may match TRBD1 or TRBD2 (5 bases each). The CDR3 length is 16 residues. V lost 0 bases and J lost 0, with 12 bases in between. Germline loops: CDR1 DFQATT, CDR2 SNEGSKA (reference sequence). CDR3 protein: CSAREGRASSYNEQFF. In DNA form, the CDR3 reads TGCAGTGCTAGAGAGGGGCGGGCTAGCTCCTACAATGAGCAGTTCTTC.

V is TRBV3-1 and J is TRBJ1-1; D not resolved. This CDR3 contains 15 residues. V shed 1 base and J shed 1 base, with 10 bases lying between them. Germline loops: CDR1 LGHDT, CDR2 YNNKEL (reference sequence). CDR3 loop: CASSQVFAGNTEAFF. The CDR3, as DNA: TGTGCCAGCAGCCAAGTGTTTGCGGGGAACACTGAAGCTTTCTTT.

V usage is TRBV18 and J usage is TRBJ1-1; no reliable D call. CDR1 and CDR2 (germline): KGHSH, LQKENI. V shed 3 bases and J shed 5 bases, with 13 bases lying between them. The CDR3 runs 14 residues. In DNA, the CDR3 is TGTGCCAGCTCACCTCCTCACGGTGGGACTGAAGCTTTCTTT. Amino acid sequence: CASSPPHGGTEAFF.

The chain is built from TRBV3-1 and TRBJ2-7; possibly TRBD1 for D (5 bases). Germline V CDR1 and CDR2: LGHDT, YNNKEL (reference sequence). V gave up 2 bases and J gave up 3 bases, with 11 bases separating them. This CDR3 is 14 amino acids long. This chain's CDR3 is CASSQSDTNYEQYF. The CDR3 DNA follows: TGTGCCAGCAGCCAATCGGACACCAACTACGAGCAGTACTTC.

This clonotype appeared a few times. V and J are TRBV2 and TRBJ2-4; D might be TRBD2 (5 bases). Germline-derived CDR1 and CDR2 are SNHLY and FYNNEI. Trimming removed 6 bases from V and 7 bases from J, with 25 bases in between. This CDR3 is 17 amino acids long. The CDR3 protein is CASSQHPRTLAPNIQYF. The CDR3 nucleotides are TGTGCCAGCAGCCAGCACCCCAGGACTCTTGCCCCCAACATTCAGTACTTC.